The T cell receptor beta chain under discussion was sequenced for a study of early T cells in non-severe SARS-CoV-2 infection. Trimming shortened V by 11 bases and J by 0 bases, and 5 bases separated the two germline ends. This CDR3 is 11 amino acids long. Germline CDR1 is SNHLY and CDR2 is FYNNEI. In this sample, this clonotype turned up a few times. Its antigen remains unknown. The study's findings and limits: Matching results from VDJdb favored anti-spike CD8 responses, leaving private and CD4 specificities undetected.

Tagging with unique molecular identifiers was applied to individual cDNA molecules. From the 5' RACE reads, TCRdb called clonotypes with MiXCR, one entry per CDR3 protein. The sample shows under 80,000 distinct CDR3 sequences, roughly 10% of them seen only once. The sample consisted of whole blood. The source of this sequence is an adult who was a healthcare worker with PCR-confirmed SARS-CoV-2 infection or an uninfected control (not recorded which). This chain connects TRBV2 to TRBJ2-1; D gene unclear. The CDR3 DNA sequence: TGTGCCCTGAGCTCCTACAATGAGCAGTTCTTC. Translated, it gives CALSSYNEQFF.